This TCR beta chain derives from a study of blood T cell repertoires in COVID-19. Study context: PBMCs, B-cell-depleted T cells, or T cells provided the cDNA or gDNA that made up the material.

Study members were between roughly 18 and 90 years old and lived in around 24 US regions. The CDR3 has 13 amino acids. Germline-derived CDR1 and CDR2 are LGHDT and YNNKEL (reference sequence). The V end was cut by 4 bases, the J end by 2 bases, with 8 bases between. Method: immunoSEQ multiplex PCR; TCRdb's copy keeps in-frame clones and lacks some. The profile shows 350,000 to 400,000 clones, 70% to 90% of them singletons. This TCR was sampled from a man aged 35 to 55 in a cohort exposed to, infected with or recovered from COVID-19 (not recorded which). The rearrangement uses TRBV3-1 (or the pseudogene TRBV3-2) and TRBJ2-5, with a tentative D call TRBD2 (6 bases). The specimen was PBMCs or T cells enriched from blood (not recorded which). The CDR3, as DNA: TGTGCCAGCAGCCGGAGGGGTCAAGAGACCCAGTACTTC. This codes for CASSRRGQETQYF.